This is a list of T cell receptor beta chains from one sample in a study of blood T cell repertoires in COVID-19. TCRdb keeps only in-frame clones here, not all; method: immunoSEQ multiplex PCR. In the table there are about 20,000 clones, 75% to 95% of which are singletons. The sequencing input was peripheral blood. Source of these receptors: a man aged 70 or older with active COVID-19. The CDR3 runs from the conserved cysteine through the conserved F or W. Each record gives: V gene, J gene, CDR3 protein.

V: TRBV9
J: TRBJ2-7
CDR3: CASSVSGTNFGEQYF

V: TRBV5-4
J: TRBJ1-1
CDR3: CASSLDRVGILNTEAFF

V: TRBV10-3
J: TRBJ2-3
CDR3: CAISEFPISAGVADTQYF

V: TRBV9
J: TRBJ2-2
CDR3: CASSATGAGGTPGELFF

V: TRBV9
J: TRBJ2-3
CDR3: CASSVGQGGTDTQYF

V: TRBV4-3
J: TRBJ1-2
CDR3: CASRSGTGANYGYTF

V: TRBV28
J: TRBJ2-4
CDR3: CASSYPGDRDIQYF

V: TRBV7-9
J: TRBJ2-5
CDR3: CASSLDVSRGETQYF

V: TRBV5-1
J: TRBJ1-1
CDR3: CASSPRTGGSMNTEAFF

V: TRBV19
J: TRBJ2-2
CDR3: CASSRAGFTGELFF

V: TRBV7-9
J: TRBJ2-3
CDR3: CASSLRASLAGTPDTQYF

V: TRBV5-8
J: TRBJ2-7
CDR3: CASSARRGYYEQYF

V: TRBV7-9
J: TRBJ2-1
CDR3: CASSLAPGQGPYNEQFF

V: TRBV5-1
J: TRBJ1-1
CDR3: CASSFSGGEAEAFF

V: TRBV6-4
J: TRBJ1-1
CDR3: CASSDWTGVDTEAFF

V: TRBV20-1
J: TRBJ2-1
CDR3: CSASASGASSYNEQFF

V: TRBV30
J: TRBJ1-4
CDR3: CAWSARQGVGEKLFF

V: TRBV19
J: TRBJ2-1
CDR3: CAARESGGFNEQFF

V: TRBV5-8
J: TRBJ2-3
CDR3: CASSSYGLLHRERTQYF

V: TRBV6-5
J: TRBJ2-7
CDR3: CASSSSGSYEQYF

V: TRBV30
J: TRBJ2-3
CDR3: CAWSRDSSTDTQYF

V: TRBV15
J: TRBJ1-1
CDR3: CATSRGDKEAFF

V: TRBV5-5
J: TRBJ2-7
CDR3: CASSLQGLVEQYF

V: TRBV18
J: TRBJ1-3
CDR3: CASSPQSIRADATIYF